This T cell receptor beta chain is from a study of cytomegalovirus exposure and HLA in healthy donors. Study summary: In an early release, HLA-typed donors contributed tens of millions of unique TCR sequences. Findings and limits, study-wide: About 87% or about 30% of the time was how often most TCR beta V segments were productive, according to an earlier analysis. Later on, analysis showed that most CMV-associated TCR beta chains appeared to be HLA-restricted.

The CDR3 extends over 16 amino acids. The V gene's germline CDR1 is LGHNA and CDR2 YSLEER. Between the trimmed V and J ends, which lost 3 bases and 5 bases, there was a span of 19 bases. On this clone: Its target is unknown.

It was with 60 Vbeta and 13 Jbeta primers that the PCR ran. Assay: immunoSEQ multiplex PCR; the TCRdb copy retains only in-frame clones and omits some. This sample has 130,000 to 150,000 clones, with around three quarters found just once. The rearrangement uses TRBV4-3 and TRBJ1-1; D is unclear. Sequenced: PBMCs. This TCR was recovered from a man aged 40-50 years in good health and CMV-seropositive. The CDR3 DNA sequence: TGCGCCAGCAGCCATTTCCAGCGGACTGGGTGGACTGAAGCTTTCTTT. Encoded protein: CASSHFQRTGWTEAFF.